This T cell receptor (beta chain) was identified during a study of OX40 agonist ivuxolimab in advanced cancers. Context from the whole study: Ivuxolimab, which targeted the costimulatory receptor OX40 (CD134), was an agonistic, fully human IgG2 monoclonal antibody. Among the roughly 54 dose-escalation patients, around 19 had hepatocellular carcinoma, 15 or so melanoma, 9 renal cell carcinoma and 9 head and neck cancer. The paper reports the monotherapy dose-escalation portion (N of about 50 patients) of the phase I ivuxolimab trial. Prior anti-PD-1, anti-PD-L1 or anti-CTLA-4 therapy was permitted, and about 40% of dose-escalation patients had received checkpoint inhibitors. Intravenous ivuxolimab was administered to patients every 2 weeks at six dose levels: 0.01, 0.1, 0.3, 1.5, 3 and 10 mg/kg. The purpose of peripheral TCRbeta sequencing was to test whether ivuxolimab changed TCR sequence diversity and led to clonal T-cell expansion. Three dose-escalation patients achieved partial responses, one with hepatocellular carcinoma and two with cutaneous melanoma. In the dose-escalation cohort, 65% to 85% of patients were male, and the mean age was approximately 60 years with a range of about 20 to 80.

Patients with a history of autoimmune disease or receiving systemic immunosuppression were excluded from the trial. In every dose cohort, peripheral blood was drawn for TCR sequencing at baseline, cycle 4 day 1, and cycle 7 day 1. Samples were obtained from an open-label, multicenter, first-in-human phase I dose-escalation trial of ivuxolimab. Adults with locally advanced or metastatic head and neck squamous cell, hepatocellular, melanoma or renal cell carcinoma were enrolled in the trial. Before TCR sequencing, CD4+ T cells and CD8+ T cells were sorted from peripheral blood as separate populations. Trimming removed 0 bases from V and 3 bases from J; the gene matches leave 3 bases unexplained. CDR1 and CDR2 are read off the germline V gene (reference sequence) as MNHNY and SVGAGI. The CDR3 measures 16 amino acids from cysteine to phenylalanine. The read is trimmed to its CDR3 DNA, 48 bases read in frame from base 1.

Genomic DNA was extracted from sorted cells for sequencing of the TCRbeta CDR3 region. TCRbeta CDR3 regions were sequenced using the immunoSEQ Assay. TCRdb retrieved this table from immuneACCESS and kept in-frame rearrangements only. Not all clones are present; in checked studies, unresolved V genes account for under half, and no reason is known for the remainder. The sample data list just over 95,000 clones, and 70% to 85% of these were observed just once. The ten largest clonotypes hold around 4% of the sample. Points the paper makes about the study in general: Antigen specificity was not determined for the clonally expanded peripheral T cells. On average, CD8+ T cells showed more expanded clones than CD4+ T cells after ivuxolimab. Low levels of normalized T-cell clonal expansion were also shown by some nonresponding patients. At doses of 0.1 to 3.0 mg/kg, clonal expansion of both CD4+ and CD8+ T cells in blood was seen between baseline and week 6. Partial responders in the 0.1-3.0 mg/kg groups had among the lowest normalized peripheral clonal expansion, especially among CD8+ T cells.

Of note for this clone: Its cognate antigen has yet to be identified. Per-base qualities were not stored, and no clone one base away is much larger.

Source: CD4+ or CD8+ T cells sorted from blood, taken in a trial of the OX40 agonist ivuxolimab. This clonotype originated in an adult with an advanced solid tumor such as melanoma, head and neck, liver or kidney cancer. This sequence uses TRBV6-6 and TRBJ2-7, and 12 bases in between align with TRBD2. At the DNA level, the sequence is TGTGCCAGCAGTTACTCTCGGACTAGCGGGATCTACGAGCAGTACTTC. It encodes CASSYSRTSGIYEQYF.